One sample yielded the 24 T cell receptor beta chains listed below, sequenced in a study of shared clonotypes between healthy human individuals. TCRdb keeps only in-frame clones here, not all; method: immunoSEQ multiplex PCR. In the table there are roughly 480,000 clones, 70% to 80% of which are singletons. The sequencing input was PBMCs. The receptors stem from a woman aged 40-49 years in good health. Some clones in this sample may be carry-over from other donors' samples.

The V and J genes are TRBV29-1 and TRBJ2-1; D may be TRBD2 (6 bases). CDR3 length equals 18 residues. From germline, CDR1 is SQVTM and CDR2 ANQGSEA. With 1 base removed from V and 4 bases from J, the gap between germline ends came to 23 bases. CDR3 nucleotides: TGCAGCGTTGAAGGGGGGTGGTTAACGCGGGGAGAGTACAATGAGCAGTTCTTC. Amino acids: CSVEGGWLTRGEYNEQFF.

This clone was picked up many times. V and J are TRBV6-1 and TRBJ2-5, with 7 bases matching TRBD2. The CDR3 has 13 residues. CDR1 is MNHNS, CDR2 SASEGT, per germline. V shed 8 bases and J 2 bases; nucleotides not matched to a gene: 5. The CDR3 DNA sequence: TGTGCCAGCGGGAGGGACGAGCAAGAGACCCAGTACTTC. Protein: CASGRDEQETQYF.

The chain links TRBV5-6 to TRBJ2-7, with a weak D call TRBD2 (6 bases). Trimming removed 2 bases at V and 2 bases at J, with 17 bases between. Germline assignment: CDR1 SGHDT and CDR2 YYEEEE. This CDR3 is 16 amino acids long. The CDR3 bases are TGTGCCAGCAGCTTCCTCGGGGAGCGGGTAGCCTACGAGCAGTACTTC. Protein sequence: CASSFLGERVAYEQYF. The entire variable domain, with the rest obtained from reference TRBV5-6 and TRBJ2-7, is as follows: DAGVTQSPTHLIKTRGQQVTLRCSPKSGHDTVSWYQQALGQGPQFIFQYYEEEERQRGNFPDRFSGHQFPNYSSELNVNALLLGDSALYLCASSFLGERVAYEQYFGPGTRLTVT.

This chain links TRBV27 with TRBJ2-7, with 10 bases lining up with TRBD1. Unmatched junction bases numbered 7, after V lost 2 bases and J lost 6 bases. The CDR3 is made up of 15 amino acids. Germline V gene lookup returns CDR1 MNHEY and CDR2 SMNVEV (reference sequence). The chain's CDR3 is CASSLRSDRGLEQYF. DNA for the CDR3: TGTGCCAGCAGTTTACGCTCCGACAGGGGGCTCGAGCAGTACTTC.

Here the CDR3 reads CAWSGGGNEQFF. CDR3 DNA: TGTGCCTGGAGCGGAGGGGGCAATGAGCAGTTCTTC. The chain uses TRBV30 and TRBJ2-1; D possibly uses TRBD1 or TRBD2 (6 bases each). V was shortened by 3 bases and J by 6 bases, with 9 bases between the two germline ends. Germline CDR1 and CDR2: GTSNPN and SVGIG (reference sequence). This CDR3 is 12 amino acids long.

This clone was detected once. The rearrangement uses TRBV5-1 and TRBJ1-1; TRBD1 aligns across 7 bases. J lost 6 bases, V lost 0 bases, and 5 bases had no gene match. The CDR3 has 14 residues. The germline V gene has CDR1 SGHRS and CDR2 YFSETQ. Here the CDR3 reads CASSLGQGGPEAFF. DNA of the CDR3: TGCGCCAGCAGCTTGGGACAGGGAGGCCCTGAAGCTTTCTTT.

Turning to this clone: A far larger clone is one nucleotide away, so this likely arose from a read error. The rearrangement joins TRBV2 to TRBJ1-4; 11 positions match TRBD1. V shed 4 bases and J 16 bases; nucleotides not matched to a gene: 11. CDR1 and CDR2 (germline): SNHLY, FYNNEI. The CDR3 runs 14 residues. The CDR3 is CASSADTGTGGRFF. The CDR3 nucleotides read TGTGCCAGCAGTGCCGACACCGGGACAGGGGGGAGGTTTTTT.

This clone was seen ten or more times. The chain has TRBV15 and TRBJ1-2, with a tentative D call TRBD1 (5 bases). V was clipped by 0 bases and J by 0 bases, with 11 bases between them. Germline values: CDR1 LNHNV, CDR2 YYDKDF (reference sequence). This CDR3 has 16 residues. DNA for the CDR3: TGTGCCACCAGCAGAGAAGGGGTGACAACTAACTATGGCTACACCTTC. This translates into CATSREGVTTNYGYTF.

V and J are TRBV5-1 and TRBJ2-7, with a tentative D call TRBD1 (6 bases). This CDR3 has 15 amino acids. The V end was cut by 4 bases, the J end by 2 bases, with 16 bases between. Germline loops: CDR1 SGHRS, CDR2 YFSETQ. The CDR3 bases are TGCGCCAGCAGCAGGGACGGACAGAATCCCTACGAGCAGTACTTC. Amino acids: CASSRDGQNPYEQYF.

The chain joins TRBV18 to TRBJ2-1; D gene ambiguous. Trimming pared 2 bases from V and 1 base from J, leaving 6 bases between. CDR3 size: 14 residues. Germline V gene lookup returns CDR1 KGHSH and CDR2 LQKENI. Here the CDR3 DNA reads TGTGCCAGCTCACCAGCCGGTTCCTACAATGAGCAGTTCTTC. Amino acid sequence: CASSPAGSYNEQFF.

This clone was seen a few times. The CDR3 spells CASSPPGQAREQYF. The CDR3 nucleotides read TGTGCCAGCAGCCCCCCGGGACAGGCGCGCGAGCAGTACTTC. The chain uses TRBV5-4 and TRBJ2-7; 8 positions match TRBD1. The CDR3 is 14 amino acids. V dropped 4 bases and J dropped 6; count of bases not matched to a gene: 9. From germline, CDR1 is SGHNT and CDR2 YYREEE (reference sequence).

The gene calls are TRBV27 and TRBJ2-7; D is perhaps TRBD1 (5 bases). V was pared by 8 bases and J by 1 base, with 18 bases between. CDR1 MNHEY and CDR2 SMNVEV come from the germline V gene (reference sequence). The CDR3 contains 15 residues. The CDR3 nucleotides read TGTGCCAGCGCTTCCCATCGGACAAATTCCTACGAGCAGTACTTC. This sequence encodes CASASHRTNSYEQYF.

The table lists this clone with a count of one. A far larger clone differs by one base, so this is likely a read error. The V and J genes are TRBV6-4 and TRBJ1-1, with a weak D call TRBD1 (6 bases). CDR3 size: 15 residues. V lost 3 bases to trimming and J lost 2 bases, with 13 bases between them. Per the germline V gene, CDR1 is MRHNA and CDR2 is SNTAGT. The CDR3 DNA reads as TGTGCCAGCAGTGAGTCTGGGACAACAAACACTGAAGCTTTCTTT. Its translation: CASSESGTTNTEAFF.

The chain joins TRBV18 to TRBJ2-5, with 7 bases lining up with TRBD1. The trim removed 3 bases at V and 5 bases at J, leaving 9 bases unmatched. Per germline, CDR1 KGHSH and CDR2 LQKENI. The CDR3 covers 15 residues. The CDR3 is CASSPGQRRGETQYF. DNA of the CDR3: TGTGCCAGCTCACCGGGACAGCGACGAGGGGAGACCCAGTACTTC. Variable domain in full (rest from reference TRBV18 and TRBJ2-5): NAGVMQNPRHLVRRRGQEARLRCSPMKGHSHVYWYRQLPEEGLKFMVYLQKENIIDESGMPKERFSAEFPKEGPSILRIQQVVRGDSAAYFCASSPGQRRGETQYFGPGTRLLVL.

DNA of the CDR3: TGTGCCATCAGTGAGTCGGACAGCAGCAATCAGCCCCAGCATTTT. Amino acids: CAISESDSSNQPQHF. The J gene is TRBJ1-5, the V gene TRBV10-3; tentative D call: TRBD1 (6 bases). The CDR3 consists of 15 residues. Germline CDR1 is ENHRY and CDR2 is SYGVKD. The V end was cut by 0 bases, the J end by 1 base, with 7 bases between.

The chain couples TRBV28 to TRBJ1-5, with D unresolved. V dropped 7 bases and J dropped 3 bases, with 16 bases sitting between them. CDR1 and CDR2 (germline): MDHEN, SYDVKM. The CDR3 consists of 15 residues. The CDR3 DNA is TGTGCCAGCACCCAAGGAGGGATTAACAATCAGCCCCAGCATTTT. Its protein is CASTQGGINNQPQHF.

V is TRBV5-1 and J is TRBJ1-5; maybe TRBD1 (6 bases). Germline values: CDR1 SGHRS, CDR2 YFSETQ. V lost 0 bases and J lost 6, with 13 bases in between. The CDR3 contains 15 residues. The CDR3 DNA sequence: TGCGCCAGCAGCTTGGCGCCAGGGGACACTCAGCCCCAGCATTTT. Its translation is CASSLAPGDTQPQHF.

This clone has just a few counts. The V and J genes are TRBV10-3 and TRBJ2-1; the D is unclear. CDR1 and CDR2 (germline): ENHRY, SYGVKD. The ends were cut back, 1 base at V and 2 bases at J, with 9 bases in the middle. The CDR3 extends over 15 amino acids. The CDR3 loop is CAISEYALAYNEQFF. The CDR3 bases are TGTGCCATCAGTGAGTATGCACTTGCCTACAATGAGCAGTTCTTC.

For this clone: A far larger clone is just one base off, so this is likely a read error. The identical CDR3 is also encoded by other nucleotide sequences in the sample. The CDR3 here is CASSPGTGHSTEAFF. DNA of the CDR3: TGTGCCAGCAGCCCCGGTACAGGACACTCCACTGAAGCTTTCTTT. This rearrangement joins TRBV28 to TRBJ1-1; perhaps TRBD1 as D (5 bases). The CDR3 covers 15 residues. Germline CDR1 and CDR2: MDHEN and SYDVKM. V lost 6 bases to trimming and J lost 4 bases, with 18 bases between them. The whole variable domain, filled in from reference TRBV28 and TRBJ1-1, reads DVKVTQSSRYLVKRTGEKVFLECVQDMDHENMFWYRQDPGLGLRLIYFSYDVKMKEKGDIPEGYSVSREKKERFSLILESASTNQTSMYLCASSPGTGHSTEAFFGQGTRLTVV.

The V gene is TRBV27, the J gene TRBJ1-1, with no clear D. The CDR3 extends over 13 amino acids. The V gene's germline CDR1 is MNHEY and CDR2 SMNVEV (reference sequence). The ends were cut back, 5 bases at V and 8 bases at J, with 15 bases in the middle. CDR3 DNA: TGTGCCAGCAGTGCCACCCCTACAGCAGAAGCTTTCTTT. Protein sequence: CASSATPTAEAFF.

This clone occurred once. This chain's CDR3 is CASSPDRTSGSIAKNIQYF. CDR3 DNA sequence: TGCGCCAGCAGCCCAGACCGGACTAGCGGATCTATAGCCAAAAACATTCAGTACTTC. This sequence joins TRBV4-1 and TRBJ2-4, with 10 nucleotides matching TRBD2. The length of the CDR3 is 19 residues. V shed 4 bases and J 0 bases; nucleotides not matched to a gene: 12. The germline gives CDR1 MGHRA, CDR2 YSYEKL.

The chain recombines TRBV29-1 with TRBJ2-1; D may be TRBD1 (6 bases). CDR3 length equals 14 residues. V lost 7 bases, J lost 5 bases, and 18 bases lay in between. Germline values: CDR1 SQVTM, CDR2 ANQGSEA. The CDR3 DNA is TGCAGCGGTGGGGGCCGATCTGGGAACAATGAGCAGTTCTTC. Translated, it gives CSGGGRSGNNEQFF.

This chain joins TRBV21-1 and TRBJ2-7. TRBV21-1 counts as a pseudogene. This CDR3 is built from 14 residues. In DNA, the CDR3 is TGTGCCAGCAGCAAATGGCCGGGGGCAGGCGAGCAGTACTTC. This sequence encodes CASSKWPGAGEQYF.

CDR3 in DNA: TGCGCCAGCAGCGCTGTAGCGGGAGGGCCAGGCAATGAGCAGTTCTTC. Protein: CASSAVAGGPGNEQFF. The chain couples TRBV5-1 to TRBJ2-1; 11 bases map to TRBD2. The J segment lost 6 bases and the V segment lost 4 bases, leaving 9 bases of the junction unmatched. There are 16 residues in the CDR3. Germline V gene lookup returns CDR1 SGHRS and CDR2 YFSETQ.